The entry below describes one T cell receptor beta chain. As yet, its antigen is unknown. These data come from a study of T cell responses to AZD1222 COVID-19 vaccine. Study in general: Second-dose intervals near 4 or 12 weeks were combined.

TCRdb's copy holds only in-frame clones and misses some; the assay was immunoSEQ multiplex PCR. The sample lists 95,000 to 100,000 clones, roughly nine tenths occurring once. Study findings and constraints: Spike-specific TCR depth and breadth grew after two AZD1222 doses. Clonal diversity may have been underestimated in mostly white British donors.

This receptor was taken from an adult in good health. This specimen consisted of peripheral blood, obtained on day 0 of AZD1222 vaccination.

In DNA form, the CDR3 reads TGTGCCAGCAGCTTAGGACAGATCACTGAAGCTTTCTTT. Protein product: CASSLGQITEAFF. The chain uses TRBV7-9 and TRBJ1-1; D is possibly TRBD1 (5 bases). Trimming cost V 1 base and J 4 bases, with 7 bases left between them. CDR1 is SEHNR and CDR2 is FQNEAQ in the germline V gene (reference sequence). This CDR3 is built from 13 residues.